This is a list of T cell receptor beta chains from one sample in a study of early T cells in non-severe SARS-CoV-2 infection. A single record per CDR3 protein comes from TCRdb applying MiXCR to the 5' RACE reads. There are some 21,000 distinct CDR3 sequences in the sample; about 5.2% occur only once, and about 10% lies in the top ten. The sample comprised whole blood. The receptor set was obtained from an adult who was a healthcare worker with PCR-confirmed SARS-CoV-2 infection or an uninfected control (not recorded which). The CDR3 runs from the conserved cysteine through the conserved F or W. A D gene is named only where the DNA matches it firmly. Rows give clone size only sometimes, using once, few, many, or a class for an expanded clone.

j_call v_call clone_size d_call cdr3_aa cdr3_nt
TRBJ2-2 TRBV6-1 many TRBD2 CASFLGLAGVGELFF TGTGCCAGCTTCCTAGGACTAGCGGGAGTCGGGGAGCTGTTTTTT
TRBJ1-1 TRBV28 many NA CASIGGKAFF TGTGCCAGCATTGGAGGGAAAGCTTTCTTT
TRBJ2-5 TRBV4-1 medium-sized NA CASSQAGQAETQYF TGCGCCAGCAGCCAAGCCGGGCAGGCGGAGACCCAGTACTTC
TRBJ2-7 TRBV6-5 NA TRBD2 CASSYTERGYEQYF TGTGCCAGCAGTTACACGGAGCGGGGCTACGAGCAGTACTTC
TRBJ2-1 TRBV7-9 many NA CASSQDLPPAFF TGTGCCAGCAGCCAGGACCTCCCCCCCGCGTTCTTC
TRBJ2-7 TRBV4-1 NA NA CASSQDLGAYEQYF TGCGCCAGCAGCCAAGATCTAGGAGCCTACGAGCAGTACTTC
TRBJ1-4 TRBV7-8 NA NA CASSETGGPNEKLFF TGTGCCAGCAGTGAGACCGGAGGGCCAAATGAAAAACTGTTTTTT
TRBJ2-1 TRBV25-1 many NA CASSAVGELLGNEQFF TGTGCCAGCAGTGCGGTGGGAGAACTACTAGGGAATGAGCAGTTCTTC
TRBJ2-1 TRBV12-3/TRBV12-4 many TRBD1 CASSLAPGQGFSNEQFF TGTGCCAGCAGTTTAGCGCCGGGACAGGGATTCTCCAATGAGCAGTTCTTC
TRBJ2-3 TRBV7-2 many TRBD2 CASNRLAGGPVGTDTQYF TGTGCCAGCAACCGACTAGCGGGAGGGCCGGTTGGAACAGATACGCAGTATTTT
TRBJ2-1 TRBV3-1 many TRBD2 CASSQEGTSGSSEQFF TGTGCCAGCAGCCAAGAGGGGACTAGCGGGAGTTCTGAGCAGTTCTTC
TRBJ2-3 TRBV7-2 many TRBD2 CASSSGLAYTDTQYF TGTGCCAGCAGCTCGGGACTAGCGTATACAGATACGCAGTATTTT
TRBJ2-3 TRBV28 many NA CASSLPRADTQYF TGTGCCAGCAGTTTGCCTAGGGCAGATACGCAGTATTTT
TRBJ2-4 TRBV12-3/TRBV12-4 few TRBD1 CASSPQPGTGDKGNIQYF TGTGCCAGCAGTCCTCAACCCGGGACAGGGGATAAGGGAAACATTCAGTACTTC
TRBJ2-7 TRBV28 many TRBD1 CASRPYRGLSSYEQYF TGTGCCAGCAGACCATACAGGGGGCTTAGTTCCTACGAGCAGTACTTC
TRBJ2-2 TRBV5-1 many TRBD1 CASSLGTGVTHTGELFF TGCGCCAGCAGCTTAGGGACAGGGGTCACCCACACCGGGGAGCTGTTTTTT
TRBJ2-1 TRBV5-1 many TRBD2 CASSQGGLASNEQFF TGCGCCAGCAGCCAGGGCGGACTAGCATCCAATGAGCAGTTCTTC
TRBJ2-3 TRBV5-6 many NA CASSAGDTQYF TGTGCCAGCAGCGCTGGGGATACGCAGTATTTT
TRBJ2-4 TRBV20-1 many TRBD2 CSARARRAGVAKNIQYF TGCAGTGCTAGAGCCCGGAGGGCGGGGGTTGCCAAAAACATTCAGTACTTC
TRBJ2-5 TRBV5-8 few TRBD2 CASSWGSGMGETQYF TGTGCCAGCAGCTGGGGTAGCGGGATGGGAGAGACCCAGTACTTC
TRBJ2-6 TRBV19 many NA CASSISTNGANVLTF TGTGCCAGTAGTATAAGTACTAATGGGGCCAACGTCCTGACTTTC
TRBJ2-3 TRBV5-5 many NA CASSLGIRTDTQYF TGTGCCAGCAGCTTGGGAATCCGCACAGATACGCAGTATTTT
TRBJ1-5 TRBV20-1 NA NA CSASETWGRQPQHF TGCAGTGCTAGTGAAACATGGGGCCGACAGCCCCAGCATTTT
TRBJ2-1 TRBV20-1 many TRBD2 CNASRLAGGPYEQFF TGCAATGCCTCTAGACTAGCGGGAGGGCCTTATGAGCAGTTCTTC
TRBJ2-3 TRBV2 few TRBD2 CASSGTSGRDTQYF TGTGCCAGCAGTGGGACTAGCGGGAGAGATACGCAGTATTTT
TRBJ2-7 TRBV6-5 many TRBD2 CASSYSGTSGTFYEQYF TGTGCCAGCAGTTACAGTGGGACTAGCGGGACGTTTTACGAGCAGTACTTC
TRBJ1-2 TRBV18 many TRBD1 CASSPNLGQGFGYTF TGTGCCAGCTCACCGAATCTGGGACAGGGGTTTGGCTACACCTTC
TRBJ1-1 TRBV20-1 many NA CSARDRGSSYPEAFF TGCAGTGCTAGAGATCGAGGGAGTAGTTACCCTGAAGCTTTCTTT
TRBJ2-1 TRBV3-1 NA TRBD2 CATSGGRGSYNEQFF TGTGCCACCTCTGGGGGGAGGGGCTCCTACAATGAGCAGTTCTTC
TRBJ1-4 TRBV5-1 few NA CASSLAGGASEKLFF TGCGCCAGCAGCTTGGCCGGGGGGGCGTCGGAAAAACTGTTTTTT
TRBJ2-1 TRBV20-1 many TRBD2 CSAREPDWSGRPNEQFF TGCAGTGCTAGAGAGCCGGACTGGAGCGGGAGGCCCAATGAGCAGTTCTTC
TRBJ2-1 TRBV7-9 NA NA CASSSRIKPGLNEQFF TGTGCCAGCAGCTCCCGGATAAAACCGGGACTGAATGAGCAGTTCTTC
TRBJ2-3 TRBV20-1 many TRBD2 CSAFSGTTDTQYF TGCAGTGCCTTTAGCGGGACCACAGATACGCAGTATTTT